The 13 T cell receptor beta chains presented below share a single source sample, sequenced in a study of cytomegalovirus exposure and HLA in healthy donors. TCRdb's table, derived via immunoSEQ multiplex PCR, lists solely in-frame clones and lacks some. Counted here are 150,000 to 200,000 clones, about 86% occurring once; the ten biggest clones make up around 2.3%. Sample: PBMCs. The receptors here all came from a young woman in good health and CMV-seronegative.

This clone showed up just a few times. The chain combines TRBV5-6 with TRBJ1-2, with D possibly TRBD1 on 5 matching bases. V was clipped by 2 bases and J by 6 bases, with 14 bases between them. Germline V lookup: CDR1 SGHDT, CDR2 YYEEEE. The CDR3 runs to 14 residues. The CDR3 region has the DNA TGTGCCAGCAGCTTAGTACAGGATGTAAATGGCTACACCTTC. This sequence encodes CASSLVQDVNGYTF. Full variable domain (rest looked up from reference TRBV5-6 and TRBJ1-2): DAGVTQSPTHLIKTRGQQVTLRCSPKSGHDTVSWYQQALGQGPQFIFQYYEEEERQRGNFPDRFSGHQFPNYSSELNVNALLLGDSALYLCASSLVQDVNGYTFGSGTRLTVV.

The chain joins TRBV5-1 to TRBJ2-5; 10 bases are a match to TRBD2. Germline CDR1 and CDR2: SGHRS and YFSETQ. This CDR3 has 20 amino acids. J lost 4 bases, V lost 2 bases, and 20 bases had no gene match. The CDR3 protein is CASSLRSSGSVGVRGETQYF. CDR3 bases: TGCGCCAGCAGCTTACGTTCTAGCGGGAGTGTGGGGGTGAGGGGAGAGACCCAGTACTTC.

This chain joins TRBV7-2 and TRBJ1-2, with TRBD1 matching over 9 bases. The CDR3 totals 15 residues. CDR1 is SGHTA, CDR2 FQGNSA, per germline. The J segment lost 8 bases and the V segment lost 1 base, leaving 8 bases of the junction unmatched. The DNA of the CDR3 is TGTGCCAGCAGCTTAGGATTGTTACAGGGGGCAGGCTACACCTTC. Its translation is CASSLGLLQGAGYTF. Drawing the rest from reference TRBV7-2 and TRBJ1-2, the complete variable domain is GAGVSQSPSNKVTEKGKDVELRCDPISGHTALYWYRQSLGQGLEFLIYFQGNSAPDKSGLPSDRFSAERTGGSVSTLTIQRTQQEDSAVYLCASSLGLLQGAGYTFGSGTRLTVV.

CDR3 loop: CASSPGLAGGGEQFF. The CDR3 nucleotides are TGTGCCAGTAGTCCCGGACTAGCGGGAGGGGGTGAGCAGTTCTTC. The V call is TRBV19, the J call TRBJ2-1, with TRBD2 matching 15 bases. The CDR3 is 15 residues long. The trim removed 5 bases at V and 9 bases at J, leaving 5 bases unmatched. Germline loops: CDR1 LNHDA, CDR2 SQIVND (reference sequence).

This chain uses TRBV4-2 with TRBJ2-1, with 16 nucleotides matching TRBD2. Trimming took 0 bases from V and 7 from J; bases not matched to a gene: 3. CDR1 is LGHNA and CDR2 is YNFKEQ in the germline V gene. The CDR3 contains 17 residues. CDR3 residues: CASSQDLGLAGGNEQFF. The CDR3 DNA sequence: TGTGCCAGCAGCCAAGATTTGGGACTAGCGGGAGGGAATGAGCAGTTCTTC.

The V gene is TRBV27, the J gene TRBJ2-7; 8 bases are a match to TRBD2. CDR1 and CDR2 from the germline V gene are MNHEY and SMNVEV (reference sequence). The CDR3 sequence is 15 residues long. Trimming cost V 4 bases and J 4 bases; bases outside gene matches: 9. The CDR3 loop is CASSSPGLEVYEQYF. The CDR3 DNA reads as TGTGCCAGCAGTTCCCCGGGACTAGAGGTGTACGAGCAGTACTTC.

This clone was seen only a few times. This rearrangement joins TRBV29-1 to TRBJ1-2; D ambiguous. With 4 bases removed from V and 7 bases from J, the gap between germline ends came to 10 bases. The length of the CDR3 is 11 residues. Per germline, CDR1 SQVTM and CDR2 ANQGSEA. The CDR3 DNA sequence: TGCAGCGTTGCAGCGGCGGGTGGCTACACCTTC. Its protein product is CSVAAAGGYTF.

This chain links TRBV19 with TRBJ2-7, with D possibly being TRBD2 (5 bases). Germline V lookup: CDR1 LNHDA, CDR2 SQIVND (reference sequence). V lost 4 bases and J 0 bases, leaving 13 bases between the germline ends. CDR3 length: 15 residues. The CDR3 region has the DNA TGTGCCAGTAGTAGGGAGTGGCGGAGCTCCTACGAGCAGTACTTC. This codes for CASSREWRSSYEQYF.

The V call is TRBV5-6, the J call TRBJ1-2; possibly TRBD1 for D (5 bases). V was trimmed by 5 bases and J by 1 base, leaving 15 bases between them. This CDR3 is built from 15 residues. Germline V lookup: CDR1 SGHDT, CDR2 YYEEEE. The CDR3 coding sequence is TGTGCCAGCAGTAAAAACCCCGACAGTAACTATGGCTACACCTTC. Its translation is CASSKNPDSNYGYTF. Full variable domain (rest looked up from reference TRBV5-6 and TRBJ1-2): DAGVTQSPTHLIKTRGQQVTLRCSPKSGHDTVSWYQQALGQGPQFIFQYYEEEERQRGNFPDRFSGHQFPNYSSELNVNALLLGDSALYLCASSKNPDSNYGYTFGSGTRLTVV.

The chain carries TRBV19 and TRBJ1-1; D gene ambiguous. CDR1 is LNHDA, CDR2 SQIVND, per germline (reference sequence). With 3 bases removed from V and 1 base from J, the gap between germline ends came to 9 bases. The CDR3 loop spans 14 amino acids. CDR3 sequence reads: CASSINSPNTEAFF. The CDR3 nucleotides are TGTGCCAGTAGTATTAACTCTCCGAACACTGAAGCTTTCTTT.

The J gene is TRBJ2-1, the V gene TRBV6-1, with D possibly TRBD2 on 5 matching bases. The CDR3 sequence is 13 residues long. V was shortened by 7 bases and J by 5 bases, with 12 bases between the two germline ends. Per the germline V gene, CDR1 is MNHNS and CDR2 is SASEGT. CDR3 in amino acids: CASTPWENNEQFF. The CDR3 DNA reads as TGTGCCAGCACCCCGTGGGAGAACAATGAGCAGTTCTTC.

The CDR3 nucleotides read TGTGCCAGTAGTATAAGGCAGGCAGGTTCCTACGAGCAGTACTTC. It translates to CASSIRQAGSYEQYF. The chain has TRBV19 and TRBJ2-7; D ambiguous. The CDR3 extends over 15 amino acids. The V and J ends lost 2 bases and 1 base respectively, with 12 bases between them. Germline CDR1 LNHDA, CDR2 SQIVND (reference sequence). Filled out from reference TRBV19 and TRBJ2-7, the complete variable domain reads DGGITQSPKYLFRKEGQNVTLSCEQNLNHDAMYWYRQDPGQGLRLIYYSQIVNDFQKGDIAEGYSVSREKKESFPLTVTSAQKNPTAFYLCASSIRQAGSYEQYFGPGTRLTVT.

V and J are TRBV10-2 and TRBJ2-7; 7 bases align to TRBD2. Germline-derived CDR1 and CDR2 are WSHSY and SAAADI. V was clipped by 2 bases and J by 1 base; unmatched bases: 11. The CDR3 is made up of 17 amino acids. CDR3 sequence: CASSEVWRGGPSYEQYF. Here the CDR3 DNA reads TGCGCCAGCAGTGAGGTCTGGCGGGGAGGGCCTTCCTACGAGCAGTACTTC.